Listed here is a single TCR beta chain. This specimen comes from a study of blood T cell repertoires in COVID-19. There are 14 residues in the CDR3. Germline V gene lookup returns CDR1 LGHDT and CDR2 YNNKEL (reference sequence). Trimming removed 4 bases at V and 7 bases at J, with 16 bases between. Clones were sequenced by immunoSEQ multiplex PCR, and TCRdb holds only the in-frame ones, with some missing. The sample has 650,000 to 800,000 clones; over 80% are singletons. The clonotype originates from a woman younger than 35 with acute or convalescent COVID-19. The V gene is TRBV3-1 (or the pseudogene TRBV3-2), the J gene TRBJ1-1, with D tentatively TRBD1 (5 bases). The sample consisted of peripheral blood. This CDR3 is CASSPIDSSGEAFF. The CDR3 DNA reads TGTGCCAGCAGCCCCATTGACAGTTCGGGTGAAGCTTTCTTT.